This TCR beta chain was obtained from a study of shared clonotypes between healthy human individuals. About the study: CD4 naive cells filled three plates per donor, CD4 memory three, CD8 naive two and CD8 memory one.

The test was conducted at deep level. Replicate PCRs from sorted subsets contained about 0.2 ug DNA, which is tens of thousands of T cell genomes. This table comes from immunoSEQ multiplex PCR, and its TCRdb copy is limited to in-frame clones, with some not included. The sample yields roughly 700,000 clones, roughly 70% seen once. Germline lookup yields CDR1 SGHVS and CDR2 FNYEAQ. CDR3 length: 16 amino acids. Trimming shortened V by 1 base and J by 1 base, and 12 bases separated the two germline ends. The table lists this clone with a few counts. The sequence came from a woman aged 25 to 39 in good health. This chain joins TRBV7-6 and TRBJ2-3, with D perhaps TRBD2 (5 bases). The sample consisted of memory CD4+ T cells sorted from blood. Described subset: CD45RA-negative fraction. The CDR3 bases are TGTGCCAGCAGCTTAGAGCCACTAGAGGGCACAGATACGCAGTATTTT. It yields the protein CASSLEPLEGTDTQYF.